The 5 T cell receptor beta chains reported below all come from one sample, sequenced in a study of identical twins. TCRdb reprocessed the 5' RACE reads via MiXCR and lists one record per CDR3 protein. The sample records 450,000 or so distinct CDR3 sequences, 24% being singletons. The sample also formed part of further work on T cells expressing NK-cell markers.

Material: CD4+ T cells sorted from blood. The receptor set was obtained from a young woman in good health.

This clonotype was picked up many times. J is TRBJ1-1 and V is TRBV9; TRBD1 matches at 10 bases. V shed 4 bases and J 0 bases; nucleotides not matched to a gene: 9. This CDR3 region has 17 residues. The germline V gene encodes CDR1 SGDLS and CDR2 YYNGEE. CDR3 sequence: CASSPGTGALMNTEAFF. DNA of the CDR3: TGTGCCAGCAGCCCAGGGACAGGGGCACTAATGAACACTGAAGCTTTCTTT.

The table lists this clonotype with a few counts. The CDR3: CASSFRAGYYGYTF. CDR3 sequence (DNA): TGTGCCAGCAGTTTTAGGGCCGGGTACTATGGCTACACCTTC. This chain connects TRBV12-3 or TRBV12-4 to TRBJ1-2; no definite D call. The CDR3 loop spans 14 amino acids. Between the trimmed V and J ends, which lost 3 bases and 3 bases, there was a span of 11 bases.

This clonotype was seen a few times. The chain recombines TRBV14 with TRBJ2-7, with 9 bases that match TRBD2. The CDR3 has 15 amino acids. Germline CDR1 SGHDN, CDR2 FVKESK. V lost 5 bases and J lost 4; bases outside the gene matches: 9. In DNA, the CDR3 is TGTGCCAGCAGCGGTTTTGGCGGGGGGGGTTACGAGCAGTACTTC. It encodes CASSGFGGGGYEQYF.

This sequence joins TRBV6-2 or TRBV6-3 and TRBJ2-7, with D unresolved. The CDR3 totals 15 residues. With 7 bases removed from V and 0 bases from J, the gap between germline ends came to 16 bases. Germline V CDR1 and CDR2: MNHEY, SVGEGT. The CDR3 here is CASTPMDGGSYEQYF. CDR3 DNA: TGTGCCAGCACCCCGATGGATGGTGGCTCCTACGAGCAGTACTTC.

This chain connects TRBV10-3 to TRBJ2-7, with D perhaps matching TRBD2 (5 bases). Trimming took off 4 bases at V and 7 bases at J, with 14 bases between the two ends. The CDR3 is 13 residues long. Germline-derived CDR1 and CDR2 are ENHRY and SYGVKD. CDR3 loop: CAISGTPGLEQYF. The CDR3 coding sequence is TGTGCCATCAGTGGGACTCCCGGCCTGGAGCAGTACTTC.